The next 6 T cell receptor beta chains were all read from a single sample in a study of blood T cell repertoires in COVID-19. Repertoires were generated with immunoSEQ multiplex PCR, while TCRdb's copy carries only in-frame clones and drops some. The sample records around 320,000 clones, roughly 91% being singletons. The sample consisted of peripheral blood. The receptors shown here come from a woman aged 25 to 39 with COVID-19, enrolled during active disease.

The V gene is TRBV7-9, the J gene TRBJ1-5; tentatively, D is TRBD1 (5 bases). V lost 1 base and J lost 4, with 11 bases in between. The CDR3 totals 15 residues. Germline-derived CDR1 and CDR2 are SEHNR and FQNEAQ (reference sequence). Written as DNA, the CDR3 is TGTGCCAGCAGCTTAGGAGGACACCTTAATCAGCCCCAGCATTTT. Residues: CASSLGGHLNQPQHF. The whole variable domain, remainder taken from reference TRBV7-9 and TRBJ1-5, is DTGVSQNPRHKITKRGQNVTFRCDPISEHNRLYWYRQTLGQGPEFLTYFQNEAQLEKSRLLSDRFSAERPKGSFSTLEIQRTEQGDSAMYLCASSLGGHLNQPQHFGDGTRLSIL.

This clone was observed once. The chain has TRBV27 and TRBJ2-7, with D maybe TRBD1 (5 bases). Germline CDR1 and CDR2: MNHEY and SMNVEV (reference sequence). V lost 4 bases to trimming and J lost 1 base, with 8 bases between them. The length of the CDR3 is 13 residues. Written as DNA, the CDR3 is TGTGCCAGCAGTTCGGACATTTCCTACGAGCAGTACTTC. Translated, it gives CASSSDISYEQYF.

The rearrangement uses TRBV19 and TRBJ1-4; TRBD1 matches 7 bases. Germline trimming cut 5 bases from V and 3 bases from J; bases unmatched to any gene: 9. The V gene's germline CDR1 is LNHDA and CDR2 SQIVND (reference sequence). This CDR3 is 16 amino acids long. In DNA, the CDR3 is TGTGCCAGTAGTCGTACCGCAGGGGGAGCTAATGAAAAACTGTTTTTT. Protein sequence: CASSRTAGGANEKLFF.

The CDR3 coding sequence is TGCAGCGGGCTGGGACACCCGTCTAACTATGGCTACACCTTC. Its translation is CSGLGHPSNYGYTF. The chain carries TRBV29-1 and TRBJ1-2, with a possible D match to TRBD1 (6 bases). The CDR3 consists of 14 residues. V was clipped by 7 bases and J by 0 bases, with 15 bases between them. Germline values: CDR1 SQVTM, CDR2 ANQGSEA.

This chain uses TRBV7-6 with TRBJ2-7; 10 nucleotides agree with TRBD2. The germline V gene has CDR1 SGHVS and CDR2 FNYEAQ. The CDR3 totals 14 residues. After removal of 2 bases from V and 5 bases from J, the junction contained 3 bases not matched to a gene. The CDR3 reads CASSLWTSGNEQYF. DNA of the CDR3: TGTGCCAGCAGCTTATGGACTAGCGGAAACGAGCAGTACTTC.

The chain joins TRBV11-2 to TRBJ1-2; 7 bases are shared with TRBD1. Germline CDR1 reads SGHAT; CDR2 reads FQNNGV. The CDR3 sequence is 15 residues long. The V segment lost 4 bases and the J segment 7 bases; nucleotides outside the gene matches: 12. Written as DNA, the CDR3 is TGTGCCAGCAGCTCCCTTTTTAAGGGGGCGCTTGGCTACACCTTC. It encodes CASSSLFKGALGYTF.